Listed here is a single T cell receptor beta chain. The antigen remains unidentified. One entry per CDR3 protein, called by TCRdb with MiXCR from the reads. This sample yields nearly 700,000 distinct CDR3 sequences, of which roughly 33% are seen a single time; 18% belongs to the top ten. The sample belongs to a study of T cell repertoires in cytomegalovirus infection. Germline V gene lookup returns CDR1 MGHRA and CDR2 YSYEKL. Trimming took 0 bases from V and 0 from J, leaving 9 bases between them. This CDR3 spans 16 amino acids. This receptor was taken from a human donor in good health (CMV status not recorded). Some clones in this sample may be carry-over from other donors' samples. This chain links TRBV4-1 with TRBJ1-5; D remains unclear. The source was cultured PBMCs, collected from culture after CMV antigen stimulation. CDR3 in DNA: TGCGCCAGCAGCCAAGAGCGCACACCTAGCAATCAGCCCCAGCATTTT. Protein sequence: CASSQERTPSNQPQHF.